These 23 T cell receptor beta chains came from one sample sequenced in a study of blood T cell repertoires in COVID-19. The assay was immunoSEQ multiplex PCR, and TCRdb's table has in-frame clones only and misses some. The sample holds approximately 74,000 clones, approximately 86% seen once. The specimen sequenced was peripheral blood. The receptor source for this set is a man aged 70 or older with acute or convalescent COVID-19.

V usage is TRBV7-9 and J usage is TRBJ2-3, with TRBD1 identical over 8 bases. The CDR3 has 16 amino acids. J gave up 0 bases and V 4 bases, and 6 bases lay outside the gene matches. Germline values: CDR1 SEHNR, CDR2 FQNEAQ (reference sequence). The CDR3 loop is CASSWWTGLSTDTQYF. CDR3 coding DNA: TGTGCCAGCAGCTGGTGGACAGGGTTGAGCACAGATACGCAGTATTTT.

V is TRBV18 and J is TRBJ1-4, with unresolved D. This CDR3 region has 15 residues. Germline CDR1 is KGHSH and CDR2 is LQKENI. The V gene lost 4 bases and the J gene lost 5 bases, with 14 bases spanning the gap. The CDR3 DNA is TGTGCCAGCTCACTGAGTTACCGATCCAATGAAAAACTGTTTTTT. Translating it yields CASSLSYRSNEKLFF.

CDR3 amino acids: CASSSRQTYGYTF. DNA of the CDR3: TGTGCCAGCAGCTCAAGACAGACCTATGGCTACACCTTC. V usage is TRBV2 and J usage is TRBJ1-2; D may be TRBD1 (5 bases). CDR3 length: 13 residues. V was shortened by 6 bases and J by 4 bases, with 12 bases between the two germline ends. The germline CDR1 and CDR2 sequences are SNHLY and FYNNEI.

V is TRBV19 and J is TRBJ2-6, with 7 bases fitting TRBD1. V trimming: 6 bases; J trimming: 4 bases; junction bases outside the gene matches: 6. The CDR3 is 15 amino acids. The germline gives CDR1 LNHDA, CDR2 SQIVND (reference sequence). The CDR3 reads CASRRQGYGANVLTF. CDR3 DNA sequence: TGTGCCAGTAGGAGACAGGGATACGGGGCCAACGTCCTGACTTTC.

This clone was counted once. This chain uses TRBV5-1 with TRBJ1-2; perhaps TRBD1 as D (5 bases). V lost 4 bases and J 8 bases, leaving 15 bases between the germline ends. Germline V gene sequence: CDR1 SGHRS, CDR2 YFSETQ. CDR3 length equals 13 residues. The CDR3 is CASSPTDFEGYTF. The CDR3 coding sequence is TGCGCCAGCAGCCCGACAGACTTCGAAGGCTACACCTTC.

The gene calls are TRBV5-4 and TRBJ2-3; D remains unclear. This CDR3 has 16 amino acids. V was cut by 1 base and J by 4 bases, with 16 bases left in between. The V gene's germline CDR1 is SGHNT and CDR2 YYREEE (reference sequence). CDR3 DNA: TGTGCCAGCAGCTTGTCCGGGTCCTTTGTGGCAGATACGCAGTATTTT. Its translation: CASSLSGSFVADTQYF.

This clone was seen more than once but under ten times. The chain carries TRBV6-1 and TRBJ2-7; perhaps TRBD1 as D (6 bases). The CDR3 runs to 14 residues. Trimming cost V 2 bases and J 5 bases, with 13 bases left between them. Germline loops: CDR1 MNHNS, CDR2 SASEGT. The CDR3 reads CASSELEDSHEQYF. CDR3 DNA: TGTGCCAGCAGTGAACTGGAGGACAGTCACGAGCAGTACTTC.

V is TRBV6-5 and J is TRBJ2-7; 14 bases align to TRBD2. The junction had 4 bases not matched to a gene; V was cut back by 4 bases and J by 8 bases. The CDR3 is 14 residues long. Per germline, CDR1 MNHEY and CDR2 SVGAGI. CDR3 nucleotide sequence: TGTGCCAGCAGTTCCGGGACTAGCGGGAGAAAGCAGTACTTC. This translates into CASSSGTSGRKQYF.

V and J are TRBV2 and TRBJ2-1; TRBD1 might be the D (7 bases). V shed 3 bases and J shed 2 bases, with 11 bases lying between them. Germline V lookup: CDR1 SNHLY, CDR2 FYNNEI. This CDR3 comprises 15 residues. The CDR3 DNA reads as TGTGCCAGCAGTGAGGGCAGGGGGGCCTACAATGAGCAGTTCTTC. Amino acid sequence: CASSEGRGAYNEQFF.

This chain connects TRBV4-3 to TRBJ2-3, with D uncertain. The CDR3 has 14 residues. V lost 0 bases and J lost 1, with 5 bases in between. CDR1 and CDR2 (germline): LGHNA, YSLEER. The CDR3 protein is CASSQDPGTDTQYF. The CDR3 DNA is TGCGCCAGCAGCCAAGATCCAGGCACAGATACGCAGTATTTT.

CDR3 loop: CASSQGRSSYNEQFF. DNA of the CDR3: TGTGCCAGCAGCCAGGGGCGGAGCTCCTACAATGAGCAGTTCTTC. This rearrangement joins TRBV6-6 to TRBJ2-1; tentatively, D is TRBD1 (6 bases). The CDR3 extends over 15 amino acids. V was clipped by 6 bases and J by 0 bases, with 12 bases between them. CDR1 and CDR2 (germline): MNHNY, SVGAGI (reference sequence).

The chain links TRBV7-3 to TRBJ2-1; 9 bases map to TRBD1. CDR1 is SGHTA and CDR2 is FQGTGA in the germline V gene. With 6 bases clipped from V and 8 bases from J, the junction kept 8 bases outside the gene matches. The CDR3 runs 14 residues. CDR3 residues: CASSLQGAPDEQFF. CDR3 bases: TGTGCCAGCAGTCTACAGGGGGCGCCGGATGAGCAGTTCTTC.

The rearrangement links TRBV19 to TRBJ2-2, with 9 bases lining up with TRBD1. This CDR3 region has 16 residues. Germline CDR1 reads LNHDA; CDR2 reads SQIVND (reference sequence). Trimming took 8 bases from V and 5 from J; bases not matched to a gene: 12. In DNA, the CDR3 is TGTGCCAGTCAATCCGAGGACAGGGGACATACCGGGGAGCTGTTTTTT. The encoded protein is CASQSEDRGHTGELFF.

The chain links TRBV4-1 to TRBJ2-2; tentatively, D is TRBD2 (5 bases). This CDR3 contains 19 residues. Germline V lookup: CDR1 MGHRA, CDR2 YSYEKL. V shed 0 bases and J shed 6 bases, with 23 bases lying between them. The CDR3 spells CASSQDIDPTRLRAGELFF. DNA of the CDR3: TGCGCCAGCAGCCAAGATATCGACCCTACTAGATTAAGGGCCGGGGAGCTGTTTTTT.

The rearrangement links TRBV6-5 to TRBJ2-3, with 9 nucleotides matching TRBD1. Germline values: CDR1 MNHEY, CDR2 SVGAGI. CDR3 length: 16 residues. The V segment lost 2 bases and the J segment 2 bases; nucleotides outside the gene matches: 5. CDR3: CASSYPTGGYTDTQYF. In DNA, the CDR3 is TGTGCCAGCAGTTACCCGACAGGGGGGTACACAGATACGCAGTATTTT.

In its sample, this clone was seen once. This rearrangement joins TRBV9 to TRBJ1-6; 8 nucleotides match TRBD1. There are 15 residues in the CDR3. With V trimmed by 3 bases and J by 6 bases, 5 bases remained unmatched. CDR1 is SGDLS, CDR2 YYNGEE, per germline. The CDR3 DNA reads TGTGCCAGCAGCGCCGCCGGACAGGGTAATTCACCCCTCCACTTT. Translation: CASSAAGQGNSPLHF.

This clone appeared once. The chain recombines TRBV27 with TRBJ1-5; 9 positions match TRBD1. The length of the CDR3 is 15 residues. Germline V gene lookup returns CDR1 MNHEY and CDR2 SMNVEV (reference sequence). Trimming removed 6 bases from V and 1 base from J; junction bases left unmatched: 4. The CDR3 DNA follows: TGTGCCAGCAGGAAGGACAGGGGAAGCAATCAGCCCCAGCATTTT. Amino acid sequence: CASRKDRGSNQPQHF.

The CDR3 coding sequence is TGCGCCAGCAGCTTTGAGGGATTCTCCTACAATGAGCAGTTCTTC. Its protein is CASSFEGFSYNEQFF. The chain has TRBV5-1 and TRBJ2-1, with D possibly matching TRBD2 (5 bases). This CDR3 spans 15 amino acids. The V gene lost 2 bases and the J gene lost 0 bases, with 9 bases spanning the gap. CDR1 is SGHRS and CDR2 is YFSETQ in the germline V gene.

The V and J genes are TRBV28 and TRBJ1-6; no definite D call. V lost 9 bases and J lost 10, with 16 bases in between. This CDR3 region has 13 residues. Germline CDR1 and CDR2: MDHEN and SYDVKM. CDR3 DNA sequence: TGTGCCAGTAGGGCGGGTTGGAACTCACCCCTCCACTTT. This codes for CASRAGWNSPLHF.

This clone was detected once. The chain uses TRBV7-2 and TRBJ1-2; 9 nucleotides align to TRBD1. In germline, CDR1 is SGHTA, CDR2 FQGNSA. The CDR3 covers 14 residues. V shed 5 bases and J 5 bases; nucleotides not matched to a gene: 6. Here the CDR3 reads CASSPGQGEYGYTF. The CDR3 DNA reads as TGTGCCAGCAGCCCGGGACAGGGCGAGTATGGCTACACCTTC.

The chain combines TRBV7-2 with TRBJ1-5; D might be TRBD1 (6 bases). The CDR3 has 16 residues. The V and J ends lost 2 bases and 0 bases respectively, with 11 bases between them. Germline CDR1 reads SGHTA; CDR2 reads FQGNSA. In DNA, the CDR3 is TGTGCCAGCAGCTTAAGTGGACAGTATAGCAATCAGCCCCAGCATTTT. Amino acids: CASSLSGQYSNQPQHF.

V and J are TRBV28 and TRBJ2-7; the D gene is possibly TRBD2 (5 bases). V was shortened by 7 bases and J by 3 bases, with 13 bases between the two germline ends. This CDR3 is built from 13 residues. From germline, CDR1 is MDHEN and CDR2 SYDVKM. As DNA, the CDR3 is TGTGCCAGCACAACAAGCGGACTCTACGAGCAGTACTTC. Translating gives CASTTSGLYEQYF.

The chain uses TRBV28 and TRBJ2-1, with D possibly matching TRBD2 (6 bases). CDR1 and CDR2 (germline): MDHEN, SYDVKM. This CDR3 is 15 amino acids long. With 3 bases removed from V and 0 bases from J, the gap between germline ends came to 9 bases. The CDR3 reads CASSFVGSSYNEQFF. The CDR3 nucleotides are TGTGCCAGCAGTTTTGTCGGGAGCTCCTACAATGAGCAGTTCTTC.